This is a list of T cell receptor beta chains from one sample in a study of Ad26.COV2.S vaccination and SARS-CoV-2 variants. Some clones are missing from TCRdb's copy, which holds only in-frame ones; the method was immunoSEQ multiplex PCR. The sample shows about 380,000 clones, approximately 83% of them seen only once. This sample comprised peripheral blood, obtained in a trial of Ad26.COV2.S vaccine versus placebo. These receptors all come from a person aged 18-65 years who received the Ad26.COV2.S COVID-19 vaccine or a placebo. Both conserved end residues are part of each CDR3. D genes are given only for firm matches. Clone size is stated in some rows and not others, as once, few, many or a class when expanded.

TRBJ2-4 | . | TRBV21-1 | . | CASSVWGDIQYF | TGTGCCAGCAGCGTTTGGGGGGACATTCAGTACTTC
TRBJ2-1 | TRBD2 | TRBV10-2 | . | CASSDRGGNNEQFF | TGCGCCAGCAGTGACCGGGGAGGGAACAATGAGCAGTTCTTC
TRBJ1-3 | . | TRBV10-1 | . | CASNLRQESSGNTIYF | TGCGCCAGCAATCTCAGACAGGAGAGCTCTGGAAACACCATATATTTT
TRBJ2-5 | TRBD2 | TRBV7-2 | . | CASSSSGGAGETQYF | TGTGCCAGCAGCTCTAGCGGGGGGGCCGGGGAGACCCAGTACTTC
TRBJ2-7 | . | TRBV7-2 | . | CASSASGTYYEQYF | TGTGCCAGCAGCGCCTCGGGCACCTACTACGAGCAGTACTTC
TRBJ2-7 | TRBD1 | TRBV10-2 | few | CASGTGSVQYF | TGCGCCAGCGGGACAGGATCTGTGCAGTACTTC
TRBJ2-1 | TRBD1 | TRBV9 | once | CASSVGPRGPLYNEQFF | TGTGCCAGCAGCGTAGGCCCCAGGGGGCCTCTCTACAATGAGCAGTTCTTC
TRBJ1-1 | . | TRBV2 | . | CASSDHGNTEAFF | TGTGCCAGCAGTGACCACGGGAACACTGAAGCTTTCTTT
TRBJ1-1 | . | TRBV18 | . | CASSLTAMNTEAFF | TGTGCCAGCTCCCTGACAGCAATGAACACTGAAGCTTTCTTT
TRBJ2-2 | TRBD2 | TRBV5-8 | . | CASSWSGGNTGELFF | TGTGCCAGCAGTTGGAGCGGGGGAAACACCGGGGAGCTGTTTTTT
TRBJ2-5 | TRBD2 | TRBV7-6 | . | CASSFFGTTLWETQYF | TGTGCCAGCAGCTTTTTTGGGACTACTCTGTGGGAGACCCAGTACTTC
TRBJ1-1 | . | TRBV5-1 | . | CASSSGGLYTEAFF | TGCGCCAGCAGCTCCGGCGGCTTGTACACTGAAGCTTTCTTT
TRBJ1-4 | . | TRBV10-3 | few | CAISQQGEKLFF | TGTGCCATCAGTCAACAGGGAGAAAAACTGTTTTTT
TRBJ2-5 | TRBD1 | TRBV10-3 | once | CAISEGQAQETQYF | TGTGCCATCAGTGAGGGACAGGCCCAAGAGACCCAGTACTTC
TRBJ1-2 | . | TRBV18 | . | CASQPWEGLDYGYTF | TGTGCCAGCCAACCCTGGGAGGGGCTCGACTATGGCTACACCTTC
TRBJ1-6 | . | TRBV4-1 | once | CASSQVRTSNSPLHF | TGCGCCAGCAGCCAAGTCCGAACGTCCAATTCACCCCTCCACTTT
TRBJ2-3 | . | TRBV5-4 | . | CASSLAENTDTQYF | TGTGCCAGCAGCTTGGCTGAGAACACAGATACGCAGTATTTT
TRBJ1-5 | . | TRBV4-3 | . | CASSFGRGNQPQHF | TGCGCCAGCAGTTTCGGACGGGGCAATCAGCCCCAGCATTTT
TRBJ1-1 | . | TRBV5-4 | . | CASSPMGGTTAMGEAFF | TGTGCCAGCAGCCCTATGGGGGGGACGACCGCAATGGGTGAAGCTTTCTTT
TRBJ1-3 | . | TRBV19 | once | CASSPPGNTIYF | TGTGCCAGTAGCCCGCCTGGAAACACCATATATTTT
TRBJ2-1 | TRBD2 | TRBV4-2 | . | CASSHTSGSSYNEQFF | TGTGCCAGCAGCCATACGAGCGGGAGCTCCTACAATGAGCAGTTCTTC
TRBJ2-5 | . | TRBV6-2/TRBV6-3 | . | CASSYSPGETQYF | TGTGCCAGCAGTTACTCCCCGGGGGAGACCCAGTACTTC
TRBJ1-5 | . | TRBV6-2/TRBV6-3 | . | CASSDSGPPSQHF | TGTGCCAGCAGCGATAGCGGGCCCCCGTCCCAGCATTTT
TRBJ2-3 | . | TRBV4-3 | . | CASSQDPGGPNTQYF | TGCGCCAGCAGCCAAGATCCCGGGGGGCCGAATACGCAGTATTTT
TRBJ2-1 | TRBD1 | TRBV5-6 | . | CASSLGDRVWNEQFF | TGTGCCAGCAGCTTGGGGGACAGGGTTTGGAATGAGCAGTTCTTC
TRBJ1-6 | . | TRBV11-2 | . | CASSSQGENSPLHF | TGTGCCAGCAGCTCACAAGGGGAGAATTCACCCCTCCACTTT
TRBJ2-1 | . | TRBV2 | once | CASSGALGEQFF | TGTGCCAGCAGTGGGGCGTTGGGTGAGCAGTTCTTC
TRBJ2-1 | TRBD2 | TRBV4-3 | once | CASSQSPSGVTYNEQFF | TGCGCCAGCAGCCAATCGCCTAGCGGGGTCACCTACAATGAGCAGTTCTTC
TRBJ2-3 | . | TRBV27 | . | CASSPTGGSYLTDTQYF | TGTGCCAGCAGCCCAACAGGTGGTAGCTATCTCACAGATACGCAGTATTTT
TRBJ1-6 | . | TRBV6-2/TRBV6-3 | . | CASSPQEFNNSPLHF | TGTGCCAGCAGTCCACAGGAGTTCAATAATTCACCCCTCCACTTT
TRBJ2-1 | TRBD1 | TRBV18 | . | CASSSFGTAVRGNEQFF | TGTGCCAGCTCATCCTTCGGGACAGCTGTTAGGGGTAATGAGCAGTTCTTC